Below, one T cell receptor (beta chain) is given with its context. This entry is derived from a study of T cell responses to AZD1222 COVID-19 vaccine. Method: immunoSEQ multiplex PCR; TCRdb's copy keeps in-frame clones and lacks some. Among 150,000 to 200,000 clones listed, approximately 94% were seen once. Germline CDR1 and CDR2: LNHNV and YYDKDF (reference sequence). The CDR3 contains 14 residues. Between the trimmed V and J ends, which lost 4 bases and 3 bases, there was a span of 12 bases. V is TRBV15 and J is TRBJ1-1, with a tentative D call TRBD1 (6 bases). Specimen: peripheral blood, collected on day 0 of AZD1222 vaccination. This receptor was taken from an adult in good health. The CDR3 protein is CATSINREDTEAFF. DNA of the CDR3: TGTGCCACCAGCATCAACAGGGAGGACACTGAAGCTTTCTTT.